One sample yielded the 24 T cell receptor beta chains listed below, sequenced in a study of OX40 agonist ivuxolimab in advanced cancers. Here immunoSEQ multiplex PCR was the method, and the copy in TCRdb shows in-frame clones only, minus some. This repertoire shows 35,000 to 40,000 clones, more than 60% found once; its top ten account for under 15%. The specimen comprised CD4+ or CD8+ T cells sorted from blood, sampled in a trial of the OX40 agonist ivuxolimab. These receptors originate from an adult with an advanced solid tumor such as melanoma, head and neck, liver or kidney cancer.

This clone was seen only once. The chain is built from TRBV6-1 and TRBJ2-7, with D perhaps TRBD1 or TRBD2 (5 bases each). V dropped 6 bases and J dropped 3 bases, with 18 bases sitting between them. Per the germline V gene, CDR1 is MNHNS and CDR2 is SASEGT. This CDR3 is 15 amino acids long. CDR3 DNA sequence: TGTGCCAGCAGCCCTGTCGGGGCGTTTGTCTACGAGCAGTACTTC. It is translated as CASSPVGAFVYEQYF.

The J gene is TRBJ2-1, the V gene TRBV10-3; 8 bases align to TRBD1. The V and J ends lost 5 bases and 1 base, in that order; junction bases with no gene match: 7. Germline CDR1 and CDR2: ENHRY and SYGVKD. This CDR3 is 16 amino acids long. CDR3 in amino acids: CAISSPGQASYNEQFF. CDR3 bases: TGTGCCATCAGTTCACCGGGACAGGCTTCCTACAATGAGCAGTTCTTC.

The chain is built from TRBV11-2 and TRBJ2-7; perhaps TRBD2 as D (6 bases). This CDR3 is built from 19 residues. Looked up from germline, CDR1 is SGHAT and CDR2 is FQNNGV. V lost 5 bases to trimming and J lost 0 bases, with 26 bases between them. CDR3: CASSQGSRSRLASSYEQYF. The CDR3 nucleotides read TGTGCCAGCAGCCAAGGTTCGCGGAGCCGGCTAGCGAGCTCCTACGAGCAGTACTTC.

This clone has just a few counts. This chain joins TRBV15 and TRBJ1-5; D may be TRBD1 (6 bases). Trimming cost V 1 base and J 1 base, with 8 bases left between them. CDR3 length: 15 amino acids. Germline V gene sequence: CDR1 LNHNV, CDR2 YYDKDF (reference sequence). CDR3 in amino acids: CATSRGQASNQPQHF. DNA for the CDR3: TGTGCCACCAGCAGAGGACAGGCCAGCAATCAGCCCCAGCATTTT.

The CDR3 DNA reads as TGTGCCAGCAGCATTCAGAGGAATCAGCCCCAGCATTTT. This gives the protein CASSIQRNQPQHF. This sequence joins TRBV27 and TRBJ1-5, with unresolved D. This CDR3 region has 13 residues. V lost 6 bases and J lost 4, with 10 bases in between. Per germline, CDR1 MNHEY and CDR2 SMNVEV (reference sequence).

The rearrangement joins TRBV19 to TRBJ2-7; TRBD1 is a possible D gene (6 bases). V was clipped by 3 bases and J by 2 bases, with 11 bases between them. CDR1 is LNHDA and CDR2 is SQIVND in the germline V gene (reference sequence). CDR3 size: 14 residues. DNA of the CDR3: TGTGCCAGTAGTATGACCCGGACAGCCTACGAGCAGTACTTC. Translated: CASSMTRTAYEQYF.

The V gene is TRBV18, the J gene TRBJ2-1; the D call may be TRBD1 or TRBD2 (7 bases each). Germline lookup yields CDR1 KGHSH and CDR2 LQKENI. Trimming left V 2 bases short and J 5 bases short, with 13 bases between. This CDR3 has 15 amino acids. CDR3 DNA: TGTGCCAGCTCACCATCAGGGGGAGGGGACAATGAGCAGTTCTTC. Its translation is CASSPSGGGDNEQFF.

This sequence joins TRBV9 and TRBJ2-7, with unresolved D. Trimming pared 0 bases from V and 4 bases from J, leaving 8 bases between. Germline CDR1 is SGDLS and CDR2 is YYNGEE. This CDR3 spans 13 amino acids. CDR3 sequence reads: CASSVAASYEQYF. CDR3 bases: TGTGCCAGCAGCGTAGCGGCATCTTACGAGCAGTACTTC.

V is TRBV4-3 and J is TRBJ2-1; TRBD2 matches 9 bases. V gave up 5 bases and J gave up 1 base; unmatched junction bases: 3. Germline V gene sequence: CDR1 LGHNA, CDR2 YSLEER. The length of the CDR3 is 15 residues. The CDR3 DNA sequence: TGCGCCAGCAGCTCTAGCGGGATTTCCTACAATGAGCAGTTCTTC. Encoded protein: CASSSSGISYNEQFF.

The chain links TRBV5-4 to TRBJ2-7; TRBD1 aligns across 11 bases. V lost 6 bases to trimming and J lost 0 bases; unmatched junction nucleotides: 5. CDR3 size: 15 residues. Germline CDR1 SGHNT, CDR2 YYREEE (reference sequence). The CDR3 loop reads CASTRDRGSSYEQYF. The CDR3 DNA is TGTGCCAGCACCCGGGACAGGGGGAGCTCCTACGAGCAGTACTTC.

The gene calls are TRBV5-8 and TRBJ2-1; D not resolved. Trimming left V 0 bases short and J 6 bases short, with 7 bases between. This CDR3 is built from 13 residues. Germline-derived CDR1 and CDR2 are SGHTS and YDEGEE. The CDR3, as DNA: TGTGCCAGCAGCTTGGGAGTGGGCAATGAGCAGTTCTTC. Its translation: CASSLGVGNEQFF.

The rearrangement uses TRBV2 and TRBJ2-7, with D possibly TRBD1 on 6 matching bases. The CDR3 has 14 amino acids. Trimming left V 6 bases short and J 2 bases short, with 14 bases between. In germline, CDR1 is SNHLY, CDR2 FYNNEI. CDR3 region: CASSSGTSTYEQYF. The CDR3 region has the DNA TGTGCCAGCAGCTCCGGGACATCTACCTACGAGCAGTACTTC. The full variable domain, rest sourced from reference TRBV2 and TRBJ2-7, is EPEVTQTPSHQVTQMGQEVILRCVPISNHLYFYWYRQILGQKVEFLVSFYNNEISEKSEIFDDQFSVERPDGSNFTLKIRSTKLEDSAMYFCASSSGTSTYEQYFGPGTRLTVT.

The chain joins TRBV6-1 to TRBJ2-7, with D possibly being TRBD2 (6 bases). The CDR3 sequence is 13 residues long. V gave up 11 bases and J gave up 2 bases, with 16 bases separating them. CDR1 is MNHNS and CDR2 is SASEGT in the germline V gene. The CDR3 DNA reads TGTGCCGCGGGGAGCGCCTCAACCTACGAGCAGTACTTC. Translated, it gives CAAGSASTYEQYF.

CDR3 region: CASSPRSGVSNEQFF. The DNA for the CDR3 is TGTGCCAGCTCACCACGGAGCGGGGTGTCCAATGAGCAGTTCTTC. The chain joins TRBV18 to TRBJ2-1; TRBD2 aligns across 7 bases. With V trimmed by 1 base and J by 6 bases, 6 bases remained unmatched. Germline V gene lookup returns CDR1 KGHSH and CDR2 LQKENI. There are 15 residues in the CDR3.

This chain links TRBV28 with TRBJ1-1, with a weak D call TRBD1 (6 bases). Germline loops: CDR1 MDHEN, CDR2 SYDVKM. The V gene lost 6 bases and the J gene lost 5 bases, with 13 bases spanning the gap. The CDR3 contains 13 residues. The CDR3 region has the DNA TGTGCCAGCAGATCACAGGGATGGACTGAAGCTTTCTTT. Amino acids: CASRSQGWTEAFF.

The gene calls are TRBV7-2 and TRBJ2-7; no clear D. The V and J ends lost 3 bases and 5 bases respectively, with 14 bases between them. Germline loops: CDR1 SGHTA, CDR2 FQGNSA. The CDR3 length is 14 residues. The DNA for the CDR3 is TGTGCCAGCAGCTTTGGCCGGAAACCCAACGAGCAGTACTTC. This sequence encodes CASSFGRKPNEQYF. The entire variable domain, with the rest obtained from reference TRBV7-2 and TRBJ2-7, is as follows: GAGVSQSPSNKVTEKGKDVELRCDPISGHTALYWYRQSLGQGLEFLIYFQGNSAPDKSGLPSDRFSAERTGGSVSTLTIQRTQQEDSAVYLCASSFGRKPNEQYFGPGTRLTVT.

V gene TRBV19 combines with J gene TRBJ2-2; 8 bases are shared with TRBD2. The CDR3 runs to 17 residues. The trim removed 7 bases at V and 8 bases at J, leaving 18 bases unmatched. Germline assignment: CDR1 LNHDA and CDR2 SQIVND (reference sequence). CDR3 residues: CASIRPGTRTFGGELFF. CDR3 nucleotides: TGTGCCAGTATCCGTCCTGGGACTAGGACTTTCGGGGGGGAGCTGTTTTTT.

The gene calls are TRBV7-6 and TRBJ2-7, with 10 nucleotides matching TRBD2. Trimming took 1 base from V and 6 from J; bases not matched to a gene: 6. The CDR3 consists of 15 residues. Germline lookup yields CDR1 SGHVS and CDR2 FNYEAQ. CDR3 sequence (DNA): TGTGCCAGCAGCTTAGGGTCTAGCGGGGGTGGCGAGCAGTACTTC. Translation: CASSLGSSGGGEQYF.

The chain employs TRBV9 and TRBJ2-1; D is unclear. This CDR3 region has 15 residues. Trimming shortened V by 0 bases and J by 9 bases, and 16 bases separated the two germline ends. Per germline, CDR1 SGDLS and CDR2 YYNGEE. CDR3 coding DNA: TGTGCCAGCAGCGTAGGTGGCGCTCAGACGGCTGAGCAGTTCTTC. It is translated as CASSVGGAQTAEQFF.

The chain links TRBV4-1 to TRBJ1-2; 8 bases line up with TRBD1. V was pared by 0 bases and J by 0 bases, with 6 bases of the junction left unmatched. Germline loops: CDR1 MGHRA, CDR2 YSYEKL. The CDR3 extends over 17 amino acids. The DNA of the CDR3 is TGCGCCAGCAGCCAAGATCGGACAGGGCCAGCTAACTATGGCTACACCTTC. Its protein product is CASSQDRTGPANYGYTF.

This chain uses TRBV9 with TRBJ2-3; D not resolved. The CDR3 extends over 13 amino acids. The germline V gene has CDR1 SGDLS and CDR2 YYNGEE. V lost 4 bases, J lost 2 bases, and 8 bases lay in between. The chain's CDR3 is CASSSPPTDTQYF. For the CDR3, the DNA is TGTGCCAGCAGCTCTCCCCCCACAGATACGCAGTATTTT.

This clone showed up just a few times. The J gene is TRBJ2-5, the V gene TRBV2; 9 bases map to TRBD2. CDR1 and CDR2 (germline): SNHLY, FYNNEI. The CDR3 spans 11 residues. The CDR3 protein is CATSGEETQYF. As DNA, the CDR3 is TGTGCGACTAGCGGAGAGGAGACCCAGTACTTC.

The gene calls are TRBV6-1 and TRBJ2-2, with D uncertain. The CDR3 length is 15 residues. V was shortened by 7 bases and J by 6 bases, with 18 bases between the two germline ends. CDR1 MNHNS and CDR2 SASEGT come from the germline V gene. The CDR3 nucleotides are TGTGCCAGCACCCGTGACCCGGCCCTACCCGGGGAGCTGTTTTTT. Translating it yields CASTRDPALPGELFF.

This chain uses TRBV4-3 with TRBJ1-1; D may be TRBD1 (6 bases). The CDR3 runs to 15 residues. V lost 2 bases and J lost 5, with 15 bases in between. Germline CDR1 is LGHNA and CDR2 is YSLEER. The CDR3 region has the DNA TGCGCCAGCAGCCAAAATCCGGGGGCCGCTACTGAAGCTTTCTTT. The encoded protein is CASSQNPGAATEAFF.